This paragraph covers one TCR beta chain sequence. Its antigen specificity is not known. Per-base quality was not reported, and no clone a single base away is much larger than it. These data come from a study of T cell responses to AZD1222 COVID-19 vaccine (dated by TCRdb to the early 2020s). For context, the study as a whole: AZD1222 recipients given second doses at about 4 weeks or at about 12 weeks were pooled, since spike-specific TCR depth and breadth were not found to differ between the two schedules. TCR sequencing covered about 230 trial participants: some 210 given two doses of AZD1222 and 26 given two doses of MenACWY control vaccine. Trial participants were enrolled by age into subgroups of 18-55, 56-69 and 70-plus years, and about 150, 27 and 61 TCR-sequenced participants, respectively, were included in these subgroups.

The germline ends are 18 bases apart after V is trimmed by 5 bases and J by 5 bases. Per the germline V gene (reference sequence), SEHNR is the CDR1 and FQNEAQ is the CDR2. The CDR3 runs 16 amino acids, cysteine and phenylalanine included. The entry retains the CDR3 DNA only, 48 bases that are in frame from base 1. Overall results and qualifications from the work: The whole spike protein was spanned by vaccine-associated CD4 TCRs, and dominant responses were seen in regions 160-218 and 743-854. Most participants were white British and females outnumbered males, and the authors suggested that clonal diversity may have been underestimated. Because no day 14 peak-response samples were available, repertoires were characterized only after the peak T cell response. Only five to seven AZD1222 recipients were SARS-CoV-2 seropositive at baseline, limiting conclusions about previously exposed vaccinees. Reportedly, almost half of the unique spike-specific TCRs recognized epitopes lying outside the regions that are mutated in the B.1.351 and B.1.1.7 variants. The 56-69-year group was small, and its depth increase did not reach significance, likely because of low power. After two AZD1222 doses, spike-specific TCR breadth and depth were significantly higher than at day 0 and than in MenACWY recipients.

The CDR3 regions of human TCRbeta chains were analyzed by immunosequencing. Regarding the original processing steps: Repertoire TCRs were checked for matches against a reference library of SARS-CoV-2-specific TCRs that had been generated using the MIRA antigen-specificity platform. Breadth was defined as the fraction of unique TCRs that were SARS-CoV-2-associated. Depth was defined as the fraction of total T cells that were SARS-CoV-2-associated. Each spike-specific TCR was assigned to its reactive spike region and to a CD4 or CD8 class using the MIRA data. Log10-transformed breadth and depth values were compared by one-way ANOVA with Sidak's multiple comparisons tests. The immuneACCESS repertoire file appears here via TCRdb, limited to in-frame rearrangements. These files lack a portion of the clones; in checked studies, under half of the deficit traces to unresolved V genes, and the cause of the others is not known. For V, J and clone size, that table is used; D and trimming come from the DNA. This sample is represented by 200,000 to 300,000 clones; 90% to 95% of them were singletons. The biggest ten clones account for around 0.5% of the sample.

Sample time point, as interpreted from the label and publication: baseline before first vaccination. Vaccinee samples came from UK trials COV001 and COV002, including a single-blind randomized controlled phase 2/3 trial of AZD1222 (ChAdOx1 nCoV-19) in healthy adults. For TCRbeta chain sequencing, PBMC samples were collected from trial participants at day 0 and at day 28 after the second dose. Rearrangement joined TRBV7-9 to TRBJ2-2, with TRBD2 tentatively as D gene (6 bases match). This sample comprised peripheral blood, obtained on day 0 of AZD1222 vaccination. This TCR derives from an adult in good health. The nucleotide sequence reads TGTGCCAGCAGCCCAGGAGGCGGGACCCGAACCGGGGAGCTGTTTTTT. Its protein reads: CASSPGGGTRTGELFF.